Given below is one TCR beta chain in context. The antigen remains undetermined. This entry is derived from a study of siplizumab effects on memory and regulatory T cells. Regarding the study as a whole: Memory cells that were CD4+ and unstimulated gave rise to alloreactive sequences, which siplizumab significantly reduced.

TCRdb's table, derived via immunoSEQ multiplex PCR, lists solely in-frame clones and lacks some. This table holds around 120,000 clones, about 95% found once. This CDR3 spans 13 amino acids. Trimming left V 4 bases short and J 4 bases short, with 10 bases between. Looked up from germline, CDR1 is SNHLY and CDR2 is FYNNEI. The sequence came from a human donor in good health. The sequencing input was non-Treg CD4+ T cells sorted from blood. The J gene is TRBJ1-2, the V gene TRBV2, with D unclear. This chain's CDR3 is CASSVGPVYGYTF. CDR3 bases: TGTGCCAGCAGTGTTGGGCCAGTCTATGGCTACACCTTC.